This TCR beta chain was observed in a study of cytomegalovirus exposure and HLA in healthy donors. PCR amplification relied on 60 Vbeta primers (plus 13 Jbeta primers). Generated by immunoSEQ multiplex PCR, the TCRdb table keeps only in-frame clones and is missing some. Altogether roughly 73,000 clones are present, approximately 78% being singletons, with the ten largest covering 3% to 3.5%. Germline V lookup: CDR1 SGHRS, CDR2 YFSETQ. J was trimmed by 3 bases and V by 9 bases; bases with no gene match: 8. CDR3 size: 14 residues. With respect to this clone: Its antigen is as yet unknown.

Overall study findings and caveats: The authors judged a highly shared variant cluster likely a sequencing artifact. There were about 160 TCR beta chains listed as cytomegalovirus-associated. Per a later analysis, HLA-associated TCR beta chains showed more clonal expansion than other, equally common TCR beta chains.

This chain uses TRBV5-1 with TRBJ1-3, with 8 bases aligning to TRBD1. Sequencing used PBMCs. This clonotype originated in a man between 40 and 49 years old in good health and CMV-seronegative. The CDR3 loop reads CATRTGTGGNTIYF. The CDR3 DNA sequence: TGCGCCACCCGTACCGGGACAGGTGGAAACACCATATATTTT.